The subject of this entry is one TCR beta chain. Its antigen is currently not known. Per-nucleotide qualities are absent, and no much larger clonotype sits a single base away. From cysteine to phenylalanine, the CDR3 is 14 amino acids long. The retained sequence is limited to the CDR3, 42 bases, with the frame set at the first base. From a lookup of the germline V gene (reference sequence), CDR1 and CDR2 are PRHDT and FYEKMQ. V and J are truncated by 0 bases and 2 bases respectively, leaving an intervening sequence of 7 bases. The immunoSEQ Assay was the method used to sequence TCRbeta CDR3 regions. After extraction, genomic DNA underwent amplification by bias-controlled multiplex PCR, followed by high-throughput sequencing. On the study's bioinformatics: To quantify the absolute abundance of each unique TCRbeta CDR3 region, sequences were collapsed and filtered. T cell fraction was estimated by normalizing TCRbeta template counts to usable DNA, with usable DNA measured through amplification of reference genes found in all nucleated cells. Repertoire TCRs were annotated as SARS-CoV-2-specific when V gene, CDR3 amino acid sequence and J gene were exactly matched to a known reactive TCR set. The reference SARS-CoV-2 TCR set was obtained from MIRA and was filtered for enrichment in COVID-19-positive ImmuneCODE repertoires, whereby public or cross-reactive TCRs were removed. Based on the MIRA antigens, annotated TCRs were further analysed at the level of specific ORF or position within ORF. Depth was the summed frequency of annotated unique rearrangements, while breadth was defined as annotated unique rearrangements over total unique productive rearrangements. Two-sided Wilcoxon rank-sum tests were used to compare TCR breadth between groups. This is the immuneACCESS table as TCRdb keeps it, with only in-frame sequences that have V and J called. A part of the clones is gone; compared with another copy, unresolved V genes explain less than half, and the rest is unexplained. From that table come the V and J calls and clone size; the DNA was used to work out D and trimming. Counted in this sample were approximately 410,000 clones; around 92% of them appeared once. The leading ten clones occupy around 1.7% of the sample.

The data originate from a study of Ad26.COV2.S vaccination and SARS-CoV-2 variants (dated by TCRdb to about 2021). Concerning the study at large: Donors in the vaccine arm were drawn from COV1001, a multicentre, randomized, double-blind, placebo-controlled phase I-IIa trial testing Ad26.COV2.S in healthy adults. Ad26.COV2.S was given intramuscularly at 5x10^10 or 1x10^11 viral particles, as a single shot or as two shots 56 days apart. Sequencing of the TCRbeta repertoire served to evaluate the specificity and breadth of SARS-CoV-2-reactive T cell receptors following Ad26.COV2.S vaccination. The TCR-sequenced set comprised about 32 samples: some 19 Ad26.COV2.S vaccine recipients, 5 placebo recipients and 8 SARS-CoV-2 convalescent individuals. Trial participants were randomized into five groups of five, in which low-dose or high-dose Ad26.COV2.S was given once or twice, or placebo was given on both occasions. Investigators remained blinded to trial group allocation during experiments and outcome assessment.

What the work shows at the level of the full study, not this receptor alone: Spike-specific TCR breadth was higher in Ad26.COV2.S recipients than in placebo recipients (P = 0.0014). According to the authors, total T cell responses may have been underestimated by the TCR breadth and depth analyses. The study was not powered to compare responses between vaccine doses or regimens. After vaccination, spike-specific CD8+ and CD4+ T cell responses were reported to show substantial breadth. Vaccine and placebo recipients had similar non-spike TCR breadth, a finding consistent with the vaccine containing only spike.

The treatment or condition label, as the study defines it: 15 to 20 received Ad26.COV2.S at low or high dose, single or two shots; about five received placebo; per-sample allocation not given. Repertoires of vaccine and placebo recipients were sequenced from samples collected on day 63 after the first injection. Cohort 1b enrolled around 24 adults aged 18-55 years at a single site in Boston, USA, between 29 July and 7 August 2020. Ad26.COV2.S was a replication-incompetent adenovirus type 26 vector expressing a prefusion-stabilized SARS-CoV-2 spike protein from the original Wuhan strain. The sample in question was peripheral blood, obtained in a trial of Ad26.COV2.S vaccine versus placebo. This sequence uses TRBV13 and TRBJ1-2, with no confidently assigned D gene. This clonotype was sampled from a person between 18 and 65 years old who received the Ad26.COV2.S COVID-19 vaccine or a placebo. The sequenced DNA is TGTGCCAGCAGCTTAGGGGACGGGAACTATGGCTACACCTTC. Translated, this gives CASSLGDGNYGYTF.